The 13 T cell receptor beta chains reported below all come from one sample, sequenced in a study of T cell responses to AZD1222 COVID-19 vaccine. Sequenced by immunoSEQ multiplex PCR; TCRdb stores in-frame clones only, minus some. The sample has about 76,000 clones; nearly 90% are singletons. Sequencing was performed on peripheral blood, taken on day 0 of AZD1222 vaccination. All receptors derive from an adult in good health.

This chain uses TRBV5-1 with TRBJ2-5; a possible D gene is TRBD1 (5 bases). CDR1 and CDR2 (germline): SGHRS, YFSETQ. With 0 bases removed from V and 1 base from J, the gap between germline ends came to 7 bases. The length of the CDR3 is 14 residues. The CDR3 is CASSLGQIQETQYF. DNA for the CDR3: TGCGCCAGCAGCTTGGGACAGATCCAAGAGACCCAGTACTTC.

This rearrangement joins TRBV19 to TRBJ1-1; tentatively, D is TRBD1 (5 bases). This CDR3 is built from 12 residues. V was shortened by 8 bases and J by 5 bases, with 12 bases between the two germline ends. In germline, CDR1 is LNHDA, CDR2 SQIVND (reference sequence). CDR3 bases: TGTGCCAGTGGAGGGGATGGGACTGAAGCTTTCTTT. Translating gives CASGGDGTEAFF.

The chain is built from TRBV5-6 and TRBJ2-2; D not certain. This CDR3 is built from 13 residues. Germline values: CDR1 SGHDT, CDR2 YYEEEE. Trimming left V 4 bases short and J 7 bases short, with 11 bases between. Here the CDR3 DNA reads TGTGCCAGCAGCCAAGACTTCGGCGGGGAGCTGTTTTTT. It encodes CASSQDFGGELFF.

The chain recombines TRBV28 with TRBJ1-5; D may be TRBD1 (5 bases). V lost 0 bases, J lost 2 bases, and 8 bases lay in between. The CDR3 is made up of 15 amino acids. CDR1 MDHEN and CDR2 SYDVKM come from the germline V gene. The CDR3 region has the DNA TGTGCCAGCAGTTTATGGGTGGGGCGCAATCAGCCCCAGCATTTT. Its translation: CASSLWVGRNQPQHF. The full variable domain, rest sourced from reference TRBV28 and TRBJ1-5, is DVKVTQSSRYLVKRTGEKVFLECVQDMDHENMFWYRQDPGLGLRLIYFSYDVKMKEKGDIPEGYSVSREKKERFSLILESASTNQTSMYLCASSLWVGRNQPQHFGDGTRLSIL.

This chain joins TRBV20-1 and TRBJ2-1, with D hard to call. Germline lookup yields CDR1 DFQATT and CDR2 SNEGSKA (reference sequence). The CDR3 covers 11 residues. Deletions cut 7 bases from V and 0 bases from J, with 4 bases between. The CDR3 sequence: CSVISYNEQFF. The CDR3 bases are TGCAGTGTTATCTCCTACAATGAGCAGTTCTTC.

The chain carries TRBV18 and TRBJ1-1; 9 bases are shared with TRBD1. The ends lost 4 bases at V and 0 bases at J; junction bases unmatched: 6. The CDR3 runs 16 residues. The germline gives CDR1 KGHSH, CDR2 LQKENI. As DNA, the CDR3 is TGTGCCAGCTCACGAACAGGGGGCTTGGTGAACACTGAAGCTTTCTTT. Its protein product is CASSRTGGLVNTEAFF.

The chain carries TRBV18 and TRBJ1-5; D not certain. Germline V lookup: CDR1 KGHSH, CDR2 LQKENI. There are 14 residues in the CDR3. The germline V and J ends were trimmed by 4 bases and 5 bases, with 12 bases remaining between them. CDR3 loop: CASSRSPGDQPQHF. CDR3 nucleotides: TGTGCCAGCTCACGATCCCCCGGTGATCAGCCCCAGCATTTT.

In the case of this clone: The sample has other DNA sequences that encode this CDR3 too. The DNA of the CDR3 is TGTGCCAGCCGAGAGACAGGGCGCGACACTGAAGCTTTCTTT. The encoded protein is CASRETGRDTEAFF. The genes are TRBV6-4 and TRBJ1-1, with TRBD1 matching over 7 bases. CDR3 length: 14 residues. CDR1 is MRHNA and CDR2 is SNTAGT in the germline V gene. V lost 8 bases to trimming and J lost 3 bases; unmatched junction nucleotides: 9.

The chain joins TRBV5-6 to TRBJ2-2, with 12 bases matching TRBD2. The junction had 2 bases not matched to a gene; V was cut back by 4 bases and J by 1 base. There are 16 residues in the CDR3. Looked up from germline, CDR1 is SGHDT and CDR2 is YYEEEE. CDR3 sequence: CASSPGLAGNTGELFF. CDR3 nucleotides: TGTGCCAGCAGCCCGGGACTAGCGGGGAACACCGGGGAGCTGTTTTTT.

On this clone itself: A read error may produce the germline difference seen at one junction end. The chain links TRBV15 to TRBJ2-1; D unclear. The CDR3 is 15 amino acids. CDR1 and CDR2 (germline): LNHNV, YYDKDF (reference sequence). CDR3 DNA sequence: TGTGCCACCAGAAACGGCTTTGGCTCCCACAATGAGCAGTTCTTC. It is translated as CATRNGFGSHNEQFF.

The chain uses TRBV29-1 and TRBJ1-4, with 8 bases fitting TRBD1. Germline assignment: CDR1 SQVTM and CDR2 ANQGSEA. Unmatched junction bases numbered 9, after V lost 4 bases and J lost 8 bases. The CDR3 is 14 amino acids. The CDR3 spells CSVVPDRVGEKLFF. As DNA, the CDR3 is TGCAGCGTTGTACCGGACAGGGTCGGCGAAAAACTGTTTTTT. Together with reference TRBV29-1 and TRBJ1-4, the CDR3 gives the full variable domain: SAVISQKPSRDICQRGTSLTIQCQVDSQVTMMFWYRQQPGQSLTLIATANQGSEATYESGFVIDKFPISRPNLTFSTLTVSNMSPEDSSIYLCSVVPDRVGEKLFFGSGTQLSVL.

This rearrangement joins TRBV2 to TRBJ1-5; D not certain. CDR3 length: 12 residues. V was shortened by 5 bases and J by 5 bases, with 7 bases between the two germline ends. Germline loops: CDR1 SNHLY, CDR2 FYNNEI. The CDR3 DNA reads as TGTGCCAGCAGTCGCGCTTATCAGCCCCAGCATTTT. Its translation: CASSRAYQPQHF.

The chain is built from TRBV6-1 and TRBJ1-4; 11 bases align to TRBD1. Trimming removed 1 base from V and 11 bases from J; junction bases left unmatched: 6. Germline CDR1 reads MNHNS; CDR2 reads SASEGT. CDR3 length: 15 residues. The chain's CDR3 is CASSEVGQGARKLFF. CDR3 nucleotide sequence: TGTGCCAGCAGTGAAGTAGGACAGGGGGCCCGGAAACTGTTTTTT.